The rows below give T cell receptor beta chains drawn from one sample of a study of Graves' ophthalmopathy and Graves' hyperthyroidism. Each CDR3 protein gets one entry after TCRdb re-called the multiplex PCR reads with MiXCR. Among almost 750,000 distinct CDR3 sequences, 40% were seen once, and the ten largest hold approximately 43%. The sample comprised peripheral blood. All receptors derive from an adult man with Graves' ophthalmopathy. CDR3s include the opening cysteine and the closing phenylalanine or tryptophan. The D gene is left open where the match is weak. Size tells how often a clone was seen (once, few, many) or the class of an expanded clone, and some rows leave it out.

D,V,size,J,CDR3,DNA
TRBD1,TRBV10-3,once,TRBJ1-4,CASSDNWRTGPNEKLFF,TGTGCCAGCAGTGATAACTGGAGGACAGGGCCTAATGAAAAACTGTTTTTT
.,TRBV25-1,many,TRBJ2-2,CASSELGPGELFF,TGTGCCAGCAGTGAGCTGGGTCCCGGGGAGCTGTTTTTT
.,TRBV10-2,.,TRBJ1-2,CASRETSGGYTF,TGCGCCAGCAGAGAGACTAGCGGGGGCTACACCTTC
TRBD1,TRBV11-2,once,TRBJ1-2,CASSNGQGFGYTF,TGTGCCAGCAGCAATGGACAGGGCTTTGGCTACACCTTC
TRBD1,TRBV10-3,.,TRBJ1-5,CAISVRDRDVQPQHF,TGTGCCATCAGTGTCCGGGACAGGGACGTTCAGCCCCAGCATTTT
TRBD1,TRBV19,many,TRBJ1-1,CASAGQGNTEAFF,TGTGCCAGTGCCGGACAGGGGAACACTGAAGCTTTCTTT
.,TRBV7-2,.,TRBJ2-2,CASSLILGRAGELFF,TGTGCCAGCAGCTTAATTCTAGGCAGGGCCGGGGAGCTGTTTTTT
TRBD1,TRBV20-1,.,TRBJ1-5,CSARIPQGADQPQHF,TGCAGTGCGAGGATACCGCAGGGGGCGGACCAGCCCCAGCATTTT
.,TRBV12-3/TRBV12-4,once,TRBJ2-2,CASTASSNTGELFF,TGTGCCAGCACCGCTTCCTCGAACACCGGGGAGCTGTTTTTT
TRBD2,TRBV25-1,.,TRBJ2-7,CASSKLAGGLYEQYF,TGTGCCAGCTCTAAGCTAGCGGGGGGGCTCTACGAGCAGTACTTC
TRBD1,TRBV25-1,.,TRBJ2-7,CASSEFAGGYEQYF,TGTGCCAGCAGTGAATTCGCAGGGGGCTACGAGCAGTACTTC
.,TRBV15,many,TRBJ2-5,CATSRVYQETQYF,TGTGCCACCAGCAGAGTTTACCAAGAGACCCAGTACTTC
.,TRBV16,few,TRBJ1-1,CASNPSYRVRTEAFF,TGTGCCAGCAACCCAAGTTACAGGGTAAGAACTGAAGCTTTCTTT
TRBD1,TRBV9,many,TRBJ1-6,CASSGGQGGTGNSPLHF,TGTGCCAGCAGCGGCGGACAGGGGGGTACGGGTAATTCACCCCTCCACTTT
TRBD1,TRBV29-1,many,TRBJ1-1,CSVQTDRVVTEAFF,TGCAGCGTTCAAACCGACAGGGTGGTCACTGAAGCTTTCTTT
TRBD1,TRBV25-1,.,TRBJ2-6,CAWRTGGTGANVLTF,TGTGCCTGGAGGACAGGGGGTACTGGGGCCAACGTCCTGACTTTC
TRBD1,TRBV20-1,many,TRBJ2-7,CSARSTGNHYEQYF,TGCAGTGCTAGATCGACAGGGAATCACTACGAGCAGTACTTC
.,TRBV25-1,.,TRBJ2-5,CASSPAGGLIMQETQYF,TGTGCCAGCAGTCCTGCCGGAGGGCTAATAATGCAAGAGACCCAGTACTTC
.,TRBV5-5,.,TRBJ1-4,CASSPRTSAEKLFF,TGTGCCAGCAGCCCGCGGACGTCAGCCGAAAAACTGTTTTTT
.,TRBV12-3/TRBV12-4,few,TRBJ1-5,CASSELAEVEPQHF,TGTGCCAGCAGTGAACTGGCGGAGGTGGAACCCCAGCATTTT
.,TRBV7-8,many,TRBJ1-4,CASSLDGAREKLFF,TGTGCCAGCAGCTTAGATGGGGCTCGTGAAAAACTGTTTTTT
TRBD1,TRBV20-1,many,TRBJ2-5,CSATPRTGETQYF,TGCAGTGCTACGCCCCGGACAGGGGAGACCCAGTACTTC
.,TRBV29-1,many,TRBJ2-7,CSVVAGTGEQYF,TGCAGCGTTGTCGCGGGAACGGGAGAGCAGTACTTC
.,TRBV11-2,.,TRBJ1-1,CASSLDFASEAFF,TGTGCCAGCAGCTTAGATTTTGCGTCTGAAGCTTTCTTT
.,TRBV2,many,TRBJ2-2,CASISGLRELFF,TGTGCCAGCATTTCAGGGTTGAGGGAGCTGTTTTTT
.,TRBV29-1,.,TRBJ1-1,CSSHGTSTEAFF,TGCAGCAGCCACGGGACGTCCACTGAAGCTTTCTTT
TRBD2,TRBV6-1,.,TRBJ2-7,CASSEAGEGYEQYF,TGTGCCAGCAGTGAAGCAGGGGAGGGTTACGAGCAGTACTTC
.,TRBV7-8,many,TRBJ1-5,CASSLEAGTINQPQHF,TGTGCCAGCAGCTTAGAGGCCGGGACGATCAATCAGCCCCAGCATTTT
TRBD1,TRBV7-3,many,TRBJ1-2,CASSTGGSSGYTF,TGTGCCAGCAGCACAGGGGGCTCAAGTGGCTACACCTTC
.,TRBV9,.,TRBJ2-2,CASSRGGGRAVTGELFF,TGTGCCAGCAGTCGAGGGGGGGGGAGGGCCGTCACCGGGGAGCTGTTTTTT
.,TRBV14,.,TRBJ2-7,CASLASRGTGEQYF,TGTGCCAGCTTGGCGTCCAGAGGGACGGGCGAGCAGTACTTC
TRBD1,TRBV2,many,TRBJ1-2,CASSNSTGAPNYGYTF,TGTGCCAGCAGCAATTCGACAGGGGCCCCTAACTATGGCTACACCTTC
.,TRBV19,.,TRBJ1-6,CASSIGRDNSPLHF,TGTGCCAGTAGTATAGGCAGGGATAATTCACCCCTCCACTTT